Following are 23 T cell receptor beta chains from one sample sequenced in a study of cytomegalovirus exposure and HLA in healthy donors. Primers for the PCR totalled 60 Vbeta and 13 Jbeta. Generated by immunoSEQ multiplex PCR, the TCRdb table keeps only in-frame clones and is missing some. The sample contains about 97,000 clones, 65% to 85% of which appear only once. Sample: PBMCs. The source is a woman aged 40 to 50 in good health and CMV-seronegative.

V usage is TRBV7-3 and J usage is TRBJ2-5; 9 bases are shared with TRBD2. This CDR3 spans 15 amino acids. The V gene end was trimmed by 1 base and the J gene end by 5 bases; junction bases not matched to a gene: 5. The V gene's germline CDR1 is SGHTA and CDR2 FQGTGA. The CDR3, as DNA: TGTGCCAGCAGCTTAAGCGGGAGGGCCGGGGAGACCCAGTACTTC. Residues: CASSLSGRAGETQYF.

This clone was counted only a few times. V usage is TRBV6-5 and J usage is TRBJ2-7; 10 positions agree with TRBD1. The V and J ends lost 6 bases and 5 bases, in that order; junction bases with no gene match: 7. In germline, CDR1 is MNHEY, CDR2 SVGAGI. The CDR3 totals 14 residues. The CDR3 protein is CASSRDRGINEQYF. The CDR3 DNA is TGTGCCAGCAGCCGGGACAGGGGTATCAACGAGCAGTACTTC.

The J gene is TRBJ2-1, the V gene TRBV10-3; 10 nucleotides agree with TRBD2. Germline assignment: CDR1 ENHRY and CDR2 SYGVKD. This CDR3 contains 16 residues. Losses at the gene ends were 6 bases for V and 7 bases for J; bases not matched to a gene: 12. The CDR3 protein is CAISAPSGSPGNEQFF. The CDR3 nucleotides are TGTGCCATCAGCGCACCTAGCGGGAGTCCGGGAAATGAGCAGTTCTTC.

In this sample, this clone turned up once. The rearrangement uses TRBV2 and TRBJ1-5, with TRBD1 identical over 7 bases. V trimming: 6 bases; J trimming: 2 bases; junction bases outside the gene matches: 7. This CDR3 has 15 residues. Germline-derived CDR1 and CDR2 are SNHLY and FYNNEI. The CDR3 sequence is CASRRQGLGNQPQHF. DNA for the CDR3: TGTGCCAGCAGGAGACAGGGACTGGGCAATCAGCCCCAGCATTTT. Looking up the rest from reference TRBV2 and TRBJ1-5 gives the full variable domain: EPEVTQTPSHQVTQMGQEVILRCVPISNHLYFYWYRQILGQKVEFLVSFYNNEISEKSEIFDDQFSVERPDGSNFTLKIRSTKLEDSAMYFCASRRQGLGNQPQHFGDGTRLSIL.

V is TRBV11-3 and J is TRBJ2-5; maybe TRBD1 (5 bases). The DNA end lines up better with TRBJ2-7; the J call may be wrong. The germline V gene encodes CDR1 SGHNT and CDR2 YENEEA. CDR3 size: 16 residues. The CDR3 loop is CASRTKVGHSSYEQYF. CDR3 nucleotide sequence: TGTGCCAGCAGAACCAAGGTGGGGCACAGCTCCTACGAGCAGTACTTC.

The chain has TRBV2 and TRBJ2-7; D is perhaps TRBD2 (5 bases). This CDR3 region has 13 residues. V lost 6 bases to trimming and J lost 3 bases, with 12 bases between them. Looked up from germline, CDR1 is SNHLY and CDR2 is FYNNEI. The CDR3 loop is CASREDWSYEQYF. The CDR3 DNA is TGTGCCAGCAGAGAGGACTGGAGCTACGAGCAGTACTTC.

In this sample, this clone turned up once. The CDR3 nucleotides read TGTGCCAGCAGCCAAGAAGGAAGCGGATTTAACTCCTACGAGCAGTACTTC. This codes for CASSQEGSGFNSYEQYF. The chain carries TRBV4-2 and TRBJ2-7; possibly TRBD2 for D (5 bases). The CDR3 is 17 residues long. Per germline, CDR1 LGHNA and CDR2 YNFKEQ. Trimming removed 0 bases from V and 0 bases from J, with 15 bases in between.

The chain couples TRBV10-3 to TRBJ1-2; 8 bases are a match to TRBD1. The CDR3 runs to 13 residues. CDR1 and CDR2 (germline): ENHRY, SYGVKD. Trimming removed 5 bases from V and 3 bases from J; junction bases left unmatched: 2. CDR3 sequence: CAISLTGDYGYTF. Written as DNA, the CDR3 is TGTGCCATCAGTCTGACAGGGGACTATGGCTACACCTTC.

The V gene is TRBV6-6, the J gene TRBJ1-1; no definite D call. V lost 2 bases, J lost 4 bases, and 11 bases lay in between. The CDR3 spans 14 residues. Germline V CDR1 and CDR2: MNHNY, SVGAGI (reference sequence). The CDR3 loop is CASSYNVASTEAFF. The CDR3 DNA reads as TGTGCCAGCAGTTACAATGTGGCCAGCACTGAAGCTTTCTTT.

The CDR3 DNA follows: TGTGCCAGTAGTATAGATCTGAGTGAAAAACTGTTTTTT. It specifies CASSIDLSEKLFF. V and J are TRBV19 and TRBJ1-4, with D unresolved. V was cut by 0 bases and J by 7 bases, with 6 bases left in between. The CDR3 sequence is 13 residues long. Per germline, CDR1 LNHDA and CDR2 SQIVND (reference sequence).

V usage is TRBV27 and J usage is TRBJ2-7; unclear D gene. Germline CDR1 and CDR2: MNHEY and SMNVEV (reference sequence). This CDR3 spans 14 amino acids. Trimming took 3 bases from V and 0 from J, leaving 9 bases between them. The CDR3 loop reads CASSLARSSYEQYF. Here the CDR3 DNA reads TGTGCCAGCAGTTTGGCACGGAGCTCCTACGAGCAGTACTTC.

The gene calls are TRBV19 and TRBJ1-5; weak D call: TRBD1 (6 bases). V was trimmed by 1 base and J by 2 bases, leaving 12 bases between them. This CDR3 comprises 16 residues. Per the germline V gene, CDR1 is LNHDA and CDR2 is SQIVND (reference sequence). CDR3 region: CASSIAAGGGNQPQHF. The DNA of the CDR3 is TGTGCCAGTAGTATAGCGGCGGGGGGCGGCAATCAGCCCCAGCATTTT.

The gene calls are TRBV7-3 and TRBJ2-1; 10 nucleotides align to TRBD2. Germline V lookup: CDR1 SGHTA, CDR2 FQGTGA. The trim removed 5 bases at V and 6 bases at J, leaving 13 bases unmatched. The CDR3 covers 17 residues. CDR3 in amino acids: CASSPRGVAGGINEQFF. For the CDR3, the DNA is TGTGCCAGCAGCCCCCGGGGGGTAGCGGGAGGCATCAATGAGCAGTTCTTC.

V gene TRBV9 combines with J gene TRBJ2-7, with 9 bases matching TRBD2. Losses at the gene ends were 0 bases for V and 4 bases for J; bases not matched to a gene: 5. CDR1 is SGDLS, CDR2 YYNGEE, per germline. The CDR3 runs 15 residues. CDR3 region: CASSVAGTSLYEQYF. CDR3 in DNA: TGTGCCAGCAGCGTAGCCGGGACTAGCCTTTACGAGCAGTACTTC.

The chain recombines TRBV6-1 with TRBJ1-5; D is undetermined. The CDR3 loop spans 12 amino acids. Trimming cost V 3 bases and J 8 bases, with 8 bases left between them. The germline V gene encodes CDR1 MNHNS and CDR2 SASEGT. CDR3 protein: CASSDRPEPQHF. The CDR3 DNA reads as TGTGCCAGCAGTGACAGGCCCGAGCCCCAGCATTTT.

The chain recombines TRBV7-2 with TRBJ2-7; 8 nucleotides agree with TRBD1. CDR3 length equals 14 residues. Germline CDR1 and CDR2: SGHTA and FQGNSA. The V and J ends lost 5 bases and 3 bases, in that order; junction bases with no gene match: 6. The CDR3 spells CASSPQTGVYEQYF. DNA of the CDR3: TGTGCCAGCAGCCCTCAGACAGGGGTCTACGAGCAGTACTTC. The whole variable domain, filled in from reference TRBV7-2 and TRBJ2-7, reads GAGVSQSPSNKVTEKGKDVELRCDPISGHTALYWYRQSLGQGLEFLIYFQGNSAPDKSGLPSDRFSAERTGGSVSTLTIQRTQQEDSAVYLCASSPQTGVYEQYFGPGTRLTVT.

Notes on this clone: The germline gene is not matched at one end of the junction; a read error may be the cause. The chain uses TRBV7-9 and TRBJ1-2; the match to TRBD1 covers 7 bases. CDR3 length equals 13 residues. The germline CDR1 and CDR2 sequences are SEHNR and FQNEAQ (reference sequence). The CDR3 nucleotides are TGTTCCAGCAGCTCGGGACAGAACTATGGCTACACCTTC. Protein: CSSSSGQNYGYTF.

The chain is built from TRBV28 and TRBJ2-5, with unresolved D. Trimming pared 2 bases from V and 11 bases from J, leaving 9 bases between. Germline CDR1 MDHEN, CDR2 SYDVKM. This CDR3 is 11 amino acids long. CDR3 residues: CASSLLLEQYF. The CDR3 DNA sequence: TGTGCCAGCAGTTTACTTCTAGAGCAGTACTTC.

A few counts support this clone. DNA for the CDR3: TGTGCCAGCAGCCATCGGACTAGCGGGAGCTCCTACGAGCAGTACTTC. It translates to CASSHRTSGSSYEQYF. This rearrangement joins TRBV7-9 to TRBJ2-7, with 13 bases that match TRBD2. V shed 5 bases and J 0 bases; nucleotides not matched to a gene: 4. Germline V CDR1 and CDR2: SEHNR, FQNEAQ (reference sequence). CDR3 size: 16 residues.

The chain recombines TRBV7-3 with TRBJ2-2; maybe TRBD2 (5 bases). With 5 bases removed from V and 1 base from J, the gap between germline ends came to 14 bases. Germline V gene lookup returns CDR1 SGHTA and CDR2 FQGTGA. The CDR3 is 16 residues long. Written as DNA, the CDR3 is TGTGCCAGCAGCCCCGGGCGGGCGGGGAACACCGGGGAGCTGTTTTTT. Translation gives CASSPGRAGNTGELFF.

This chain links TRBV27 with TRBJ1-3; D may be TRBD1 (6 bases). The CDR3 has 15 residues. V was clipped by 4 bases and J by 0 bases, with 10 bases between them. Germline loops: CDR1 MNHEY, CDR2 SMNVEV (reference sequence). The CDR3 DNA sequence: TGTGCCAGCAGTTCAGGGGAGAGCTCTGGAAACACCATATATTTT. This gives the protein CASSSGESSGNTIYF.

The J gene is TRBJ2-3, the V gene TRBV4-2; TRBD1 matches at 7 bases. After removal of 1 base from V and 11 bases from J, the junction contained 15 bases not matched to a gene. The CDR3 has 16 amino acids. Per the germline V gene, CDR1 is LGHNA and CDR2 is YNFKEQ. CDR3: CASSQGSDRARSWQYF. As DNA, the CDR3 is TGTGCCAGCAGCCAAGGTTCCGACAGGGCGCGGTCCTGGCAGTATTTT.

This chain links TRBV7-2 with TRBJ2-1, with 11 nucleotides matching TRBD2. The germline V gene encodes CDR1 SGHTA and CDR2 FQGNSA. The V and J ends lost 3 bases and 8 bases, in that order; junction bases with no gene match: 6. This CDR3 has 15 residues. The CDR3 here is CASSLRTSGFDEQFF. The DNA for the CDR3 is TGTGCCAGCAGCTTGCGGACTAGCGGGTTCGATGAGCAGTTCTTC.